This T cell receptor (beta chain) originates from a study of T cells in Graves' hyperthyroidism and ophthalmopathy. On this clonotype itself: Its antigen remains unidentified.

Amplified TCR beta CDR3 regions derived from RNA transcripts. TCR CDR3 regions were first amplified by RT-PCR with HTBI primers. TCRdb re-called the multiplex PCR reads through MiXCR, storing one row per CDR3 protein. The sample has around 600,000 distinct CDR3 sequences; roughly 15% are singletons. From germline, CDR1 is DFQATT and CDR2 SNEGSKA (reference sequence). This CDR3 region has 19 residues. Trimming at V came to 6 bases and at J to 4 bases, leaving 21 bases not matched to a gene. General study findings and limits: In blood, most of the thyroid clonotypes expanded above 0.001 were also present. Ophthalmopathy was told apart from stable hyperthyroidism by a 13 V-J model.

Patients were excluded because of uncontrolled infection, other autoimmune disease, pregnancy or lactation. The sequence derives from a woman in her 40s with Graves' ophthalmopathy. V gene TRBV20-1 combines with J gene TRBJ1-2; TRBD1 matches at 12 bases. The source material was blood. CDR3 sequence: CSALGNERGGQGAIYGYTF. CDR3 nucleotide sequence: TGCAGTGCCCTCGGGAATGAACGAGGGGGACAGGGGGCAATCTATGGCTACACCTTC.